The 17 T cell receptor beta chains reported below all come from one sample, sequenced in a study of beta chain features in type 1 diabetes. Expressed TCRB transcripts were sequenced because the isolated RNA had all been reverse transcribed beforehand. The method was immunoSEQ multiplex PCR; TCRdb's version includes in-frame clones alone and lacks a portion of them. Found here are around 430,000 clones, roughly 30% of them singletons; the top ten hold around 0.065%. The material sequenced was naive CD4+ T cells from blood. These TCRs come from a man younger than 35 in good health.

This chain uses TRBV7-2 with TRBJ2-3; 10 bases map to TRBD2. The J segment lost 10 bases and the V segment lost 8 bases, leaving 3 bases of the junction unmatched. This CDR3 is 11 amino acids long. Germline V CDR1 and CDR2: SGHTA, FQGNSA. The CDR3 region is CASGAGGAQYF. As DNA, the CDR3 is TGTGCCAGCGGAGCGGGAGGGGCGCAGTATTTT.

This clone was seen a handful of times. The V gene is TRBV9, the J gene TRBJ2-3; D is perhaps TRBD2 (5 bases). Germline CDR1 reads SGDLS; CDR2 reads YYNGEE. Trimming removed 3 bases from V and 1 base from J, with 15 bases in between. The CDR3 spans 16 residues. The CDR3 loop reads CASSAGVPRGTDTQYF. In DNA form, the CDR3 reads TGTGCCAGCAGCGCCGGGGTCCCAAGGGGCACAGATACGCAGTATTTT.

This chain links TRBV30 with TRBJ2-7, with D uncertain. The germline V gene has CDR1 GTSNPN and CDR2 SVGIG (reference sequence). Trimming took off 2 bases at V and 2 bases at J, with 7 bases between the two ends. The CDR3 consists of 12 residues. The CDR3 sequence is CAWSPGPYEQYF. The DNA of the CDR3 is TGTGCCTGGAGTCCCGGACCCTACGAGCAGTACTTC.

On this clone: Mismatch with germline at one junction end may stem from a read error. V is TRBV9 and J is TRBJ2-7; D may be TRBD1 or TRBD2 (5 bases each). This CDR3 comprises 14 residues. From germline, CDR1 is SGDLS and CDR2 YYNGEE. The CDR3, as DNA: TGTGCCAGCAGCGTAGAGGTGGGACCCTACGAGCAGCACTTC. Residues: CASSVEVGPYEQHF.

A few counts support this clone. The gene calls are TRBV10-3 and TRBJ2-1; D may be TRBD1 (5 bases). CDR3 size: 18 residues. The V end was cut by 0 bases, the J end by 6 bases, with 21 bases between. The germline V gene encodes CDR1 ENHRY and CDR2 SYGVKD. CDR3 nucleotide sequence: TGTGCCATCAGTGAGTCGGCTGGAAAGGGGTCACACATCAATGAGCAGTTCTTC. Translating gives CAISESAGKGSHINEQFF.

This clone was seen many times. CDR3 region: CASSLAGQAGDTQYF. The CDR3 coding sequence is TGTGCCAGCAGCTTAGCAGGCCAGGCGGGAGATACGCAGTATTTT. V is TRBV7-9 and J is TRBJ2-3; the D gene is possibly TRBD2 (5 bases). The V end lost 0 bases, the J end lost 5 bases, and 12 bases lay between the germline ends. Germline loops: CDR1 SEHNR, CDR2 FQNEAQ (reference sequence). CDR3 size: 15 residues.

This clone showed up just a few times. This chain links TRBV27 with TRBJ2-7, with TRBD1 matching 8 bases. Germline V gives CDR1 MNHEY, CDR2 SMNVEV (reference sequence). With 6 bases clipped from V and 3 bases from J, the junction kept 7 bases outside the gene matches. The CDR3 is made up of 14 amino acids. In DNA form, the CDR3 reads TGTGCCAGCAGCCCCTGGGACAGGATCTACGAGCAGTACTTC. Translation gives CASSPWDRIYEQYF.

In this sample, this clone turned up a few times. J is TRBJ1-5 and V is TRBV18; TRBD1 matches 7 bases. From germline, CDR1 is KGHSH and CDR2 LQKENI. This CDR3 comprises 13 residues. The trim removed 6 bases at V and 6 bases at J, leaving 5 bases unmatched. In DNA form, the CDR3 reads TGTGCCAGCTCGTGGGACAGAAGTCAGCCCCAGCATTTT. It codes for CASSWDRSQPQHF.

This sequence joins TRBV7-9 and TRBJ2-5; D ambiguous. This CDR3 has 11 amino acids. The germline V gene has CDR1 SEHNR and CDR2 FQNEAQ (reference sequence). Trimming removed 4 bases from V and 7 bases from J, with 7 bases in between. CDR3 in amino acids: CASSSEMTQYF. Written as DNA, the CDR3 is TGTGCCAGCAGCTCCGAGATGACCCAGTACTTC.

Points on this clone: In the same sample, other DNA sequences code for this CDR3. The gene calls are TRBV30 and TRBJ2-6; D gene unclear. The V end was cut by 0 bases, the J end by 2 bases, with 5 bases between. The CDR3 consists of 14 residues. Germline CDR1 is GTSNPN and CDR2 is SVGIG (reference sequence). CDR3 DNA sequence: TGTGCCTGGAGTGTACGGGCTGGGGCCAACGTCCTGACTTTC. Translation gives CAWSVRAGANVLTF.

The genes are TRBV11-2 and TRBJ2-1, with unresolved D. V dropped 6 bases and J dropped 6 bases, with 6 bases sitting between them. From germline, CDR1 is SGHAT and CDR2 FQNNGV. The CDR3 sequence is 11 residues long. As DNA, the CDR3 is TGTGCCAGCAGTTCAGCCAATGAGCAGTTCTTC. It yields the protein CASSSANEQFF.

This clone was observed a single time. A junction boundary mismatches the germline segment, possibly from a read error. The V gene is TRBV2, the J gene TRBJ2-7, with 7 bases identical to TRBD1. Germline loops: CDR1 SNHLY, CDR2 FYNNEI. There are 12 residues in the CDR3. CDR3 residues: CASSAERGQGDF. The CDR3 nucleotides are TGTGCCAGCAGTGCCGAAAGGGGGCAGGGAGACTTC. The whole variable domain, filled in from reference TRBV2 and TRBJ2-7, reads EPEVTQTPSHQVTQMGQEVILRCVPISNHLYFYWYRQILGQKVEFLVSFYNNEISEKSEIFDDQFSVERPDGSNFTLKIRSTKLEDSAMYFCASSAERGQGDFGPGTRLTVT.

V and J are TRBV5-4 and TRBJ2-3; D is uncertain. This CDR3 spans 11 amino acids. Deletions cut 7 bases from V and 2 bases from J, with 5 bases between. The V gene's germline CDR1 is SGHNT and CDR2 YYREEE (reference sequence). Here the CDR3 DNA reads TGTGCCAGCGGTTACACAGATACGCAGTATTTT. This gives the protein CASGYTDTQYF. Complete variable domain (other parts from reference TRBV5-4 and TRBJ2-3): ETGVTQSPTHLIKTRGQQVTLRCSSQSGHNTVSWYQQALGQGPQFIFQYYREEENGRGNFPPRFSGLQFPNYSSELNVNALELDDSALYLCASGYTDTQYFGPGTRLTVL.

This clone came up a few times. The chain has TRBV30 and TRBJ1-4; D gene unclear. Deletions cut 2 bases from V and 8 bases from J, with 12 bases between. The CDR3 sequence is 13 residues long. Germline CDR1 reads GTSNPN; CDR2 reads SVGIG (reference sequence). CDR3 DNA sequence: TGTGCCTGGAGTAGGAGAGGGAACGAAAAACTGTTTTTT. This codes for CAWSRRGNEKLFF.

This clone was recorded once. This chain connects TRBV25-1 to TRBJ2-1; a possible D gene is TRBD2 (5 bases). Trimming cost V 4 bases and J 11 bases, with 21 bases left between them. This CDR3 has 15 residues. Per germline, CDR1 MGHDK and CDR2 SYGVNS. CDR3 in amino acids: CASSVIPSGPSQQFF. CDR3 DNA: TGTGCCAGCAGTGTAATTCCCAGCGGTCCCTCGCAGCAGTTCTTC.

This clone was detected a few times. The rearrangement joins TRBV30 to TRBJ2-5, with 8 bases matching TRBD2. This CDR3 has 16 residues. With V trimmed by 4 bases and J by 4 bases, 14 bases remained unmatched. CDR1 and CDR2 (germline): GTSNPN, SVGIG (reference sequence). The CDR3 loop reads CAWTLPVSGKVETQYF. The CDR3 coding sequence is TGTGCCTGGACCCTCCCCGTTAGCGGGAAGGTAGAGACCCAGTACTTC. Combining the CDR3 with reference TRBV30 and TRBJ2-5 gives the whole variable domain SQTIHQWPATLVQPVGSPLSLECTVEGTSNPNLYWYRQAAGRGLQLLFYSVGIGQISSEVPQNLSASRPQDRQFILSSKKLLLSDSGFYLCAWTLPVSGKVETQYFGPGTRLLVL.

In regard to this clone: Other nucleotide sequences from this sample produce the same CDR3. This sequence joins TRBV2 and TRBJ2-3; D unclear. Germline lookup yields CDR1 SNHLY and CDR2 FYNNEI. This CDR3 comprises 11 residues. V was pared by 8 bases and J by 4 bases, with 7 bases between. CDR3 nucleotides: TGTGCCAGCCGGCTCTCAGATACGCAGTATTTT. This translates into CASRLSDTQYF.